This T cell receptor beta chain is from a study of OX40 agonist ivuxolimab in advanced cancers. Study-level information: The dose-escalation cohort had hepatocellular carcinoma, melanoma, renal cell or head and neck cancer. About 44% of patients had received prior checkpoint inhibitor therapy. Overall study results and limits: CD4+ and CD8+ blood T cells expanded clonally by week 6 at 0.1 to 3.0 mg/kg. Some nonresponders likewise displayed low normalized T-cell clonal expansion.

Concerning this clone itself: Its antigen is undetermined.

This CDR3 has 16 amino acids. CDR1 and CDR2 from the germline V gene are SGHKS and YYEKEE (reference sequence). Deletions cut 0 bases from V and 3 bases from J, with 14 bases between. The method was immunoSEQ multiplex PCR; TCRdb's version includes in-frame clones alone and lacks a portion of them. The data show about 45,000 clones, roughly 90% seen once. The sample here was CD4+ or CD8+ T cells sorted from blood, taken in a trial of the OX40 agonist ivuxolimab. This clonotype was obtained from an adult with an advanced solid tumor such as melanoma, head and neck, liver or kidney cancer. The genes are TRBV5-5 and TRBJ2-3, with D perhaps given as TRBD1 or TRBD2 (5 bases each). DNA of the CDR3: TGTGCCAGCAGCTTGGGGGGCTTGTCGGGAACAGATACGCAGTATTTT. Protein product: CASSLGGLSGTDTQYF.